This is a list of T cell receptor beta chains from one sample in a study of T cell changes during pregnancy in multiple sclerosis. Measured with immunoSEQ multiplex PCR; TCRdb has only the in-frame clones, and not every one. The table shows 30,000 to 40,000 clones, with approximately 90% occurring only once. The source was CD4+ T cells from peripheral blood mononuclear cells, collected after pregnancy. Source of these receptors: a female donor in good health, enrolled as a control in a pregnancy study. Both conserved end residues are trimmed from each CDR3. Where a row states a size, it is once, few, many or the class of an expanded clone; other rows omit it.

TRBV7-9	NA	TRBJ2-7	ASSLGGGREQY
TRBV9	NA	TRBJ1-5	ASSVGPGVDNQPQH
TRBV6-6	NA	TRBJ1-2	ASSYPDRGPSYGYT
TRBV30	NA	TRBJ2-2	AWSVTGGQGGELF
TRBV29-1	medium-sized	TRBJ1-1	SVLQRGTEAF
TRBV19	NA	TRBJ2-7	ASSQLAGASYEQY
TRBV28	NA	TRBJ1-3	ASSFVSGNTIY
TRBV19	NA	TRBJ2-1	ASQGGGLSYNEQF
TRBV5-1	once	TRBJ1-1	ASRAGAGGVKGVNTEAF
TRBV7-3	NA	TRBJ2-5	ASSRQGGSQETQY
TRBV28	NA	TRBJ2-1	ASSHRDFSYNEQF
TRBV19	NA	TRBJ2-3	ASSTVAGASTDTQY
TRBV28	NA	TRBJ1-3	ASRLGGASGNTIY
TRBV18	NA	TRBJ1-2	ASSLQEGALDGYT
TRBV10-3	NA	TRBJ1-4	AISESSATNEKLF
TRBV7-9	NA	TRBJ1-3	ASSFQGNTIY
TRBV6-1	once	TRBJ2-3	ASSEGRITGTDTQY
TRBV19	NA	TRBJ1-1	ASSIVPGQLTLVNTEAF
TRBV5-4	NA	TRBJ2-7	ASSPSTSSPYEQY
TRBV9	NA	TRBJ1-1	ASSGTNVPEAF
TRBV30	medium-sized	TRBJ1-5	AWSALQGAAPGQHNQPQH
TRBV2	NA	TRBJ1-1	ASSEAGQGDNTEAF
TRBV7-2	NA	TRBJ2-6	ASSLEVRVTGANVLT
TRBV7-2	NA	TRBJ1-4	ASSLSMSGMGNEKLF
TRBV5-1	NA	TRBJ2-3	ASRESKAGGSDTQY
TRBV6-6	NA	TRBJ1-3	ASSSSQGLAGNTIY
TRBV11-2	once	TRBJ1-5	ASSLTSSNQPQH
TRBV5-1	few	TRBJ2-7	ASSPAGGNYEQY
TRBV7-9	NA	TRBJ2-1	ASSLVAGGTDEQF
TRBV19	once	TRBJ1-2	ASSHGQGYYGYT
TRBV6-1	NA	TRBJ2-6	ASSEKAGDRGSSGANVLT
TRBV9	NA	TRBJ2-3	ASSVAASGGSQY
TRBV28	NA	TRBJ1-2	ASSLVQGSYGYT
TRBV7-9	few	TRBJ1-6	ASSPDREGNSPLH
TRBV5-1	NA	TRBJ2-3	ASSFDKSAQY
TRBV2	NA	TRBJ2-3	ASSVGSGPTDTQY
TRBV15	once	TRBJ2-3	ATTARAGGTDTQY
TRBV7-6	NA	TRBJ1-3	ASSLGQNPSGNTIY
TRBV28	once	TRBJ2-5	ASSSPGLAGVGQETQY
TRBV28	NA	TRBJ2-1	ASSSPQLAGVPNEQF
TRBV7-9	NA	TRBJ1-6	ASSLGAGGFSPLH
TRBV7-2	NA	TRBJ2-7	ASALGLWNYEQY
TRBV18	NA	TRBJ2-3	ASSFSAGTGLDTQY
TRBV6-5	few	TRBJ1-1	ASSYRQGGEAF
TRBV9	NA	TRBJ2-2	ASSVEPLAATGELF